The clone carrying this TCR beta chain was detected a few times. These data are taken from a study of blood T cells in healthy people across ages. A second about 6 to 12 cycle PCR used barcoded and J-beta primers. Each sample provided no less than 2.5 million CDR3-containing paired-end reads. One entry per CDR3 protein, called by TCRdb with MiXCR from the 5' RACE reads. Among over a million distinct CDR3 sequences listed, over 35% were seen once. Ten milliliters of peripheral blood were drawn from each donor into EDTA-treated tubes. The clonotype comes from a woman aged 55-70 years in good health. Sequencing was performed on blood.

The CDR3 DNA reads TGTGCCAGCAGTCCCGGGACTAGGGGGACGGATACGCAGTATTTT. This translates into CASSPGTRGTDTQYF. The V gene is TRBV12-3 or TRBV12-4, the J gene TRBJ2-3; 8 positions match TRBD2. The CDR3 extends over 15 amino acids. After removal of 5 bases from V and 6 bases from J, the junction contained 10 bases not matched to a gene.